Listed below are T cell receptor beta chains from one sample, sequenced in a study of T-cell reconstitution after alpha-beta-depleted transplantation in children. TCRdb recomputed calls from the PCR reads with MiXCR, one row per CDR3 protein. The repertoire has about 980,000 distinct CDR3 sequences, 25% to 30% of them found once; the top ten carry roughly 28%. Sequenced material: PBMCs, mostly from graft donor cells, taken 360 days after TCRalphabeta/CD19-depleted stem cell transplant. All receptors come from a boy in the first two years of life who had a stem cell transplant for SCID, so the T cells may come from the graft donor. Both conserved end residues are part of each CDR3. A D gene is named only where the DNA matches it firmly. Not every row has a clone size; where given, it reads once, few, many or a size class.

cdr3_nt: TGTGCCAGCAGCCCTTGGCTAGCGGGGGGGCCTTATGAGCAGTTCTTC
cdr3_aa: CASSPWLAGGPYEQFF
j_call: TRBJ2-1
clone_size: .
d_call: TRBD2
v_call: TRBV3-1
cdr3_length: 16

cdr3_nt: TGTGCCAGCAGCTTGGTCGGGTTCGGTGAGCAGTTCTTC
cdr3_aa: CASSLVGFGEQFF
j_call: TRBJ2-1
clone_size: few
d_call: .
v_call: TRBV5-6
cdr3_length: 13

cdr3_nt: TGTGCCATCAGCGCGGACGGCGGCTACACCTTC
cdr3_aa: CAISADGGYTF
j_call: TRBJ1-2
clone_size: .
d_call: .
v_call: TRBV10-3
cdr3_length: 11

cdr3_nt: TGTGCCAGCGAAGAGAGCCGGGGATCCTACGAGCAGTACTTC
cdr3_aa: CASEESRGSYEQYF
j_call: TRBJ2-7
clone_size: .
d_call: .
v_call: TRBV5-5
cdr3_length: 14

cdr3_nt: TGTGCCAGCAGTTACACTAGCGGGAATCAGCCCCAGCATTTT
cdr3_aa: CASSYTSGNQPQHF
j_call: TRBJ1-5
clone_size: few
d_call: .
v_call: TRBV6-2/TRBV6-3
cdr3_length: 14

cdr3_nt: TGCAGTGCTAGACGACAGGTCTCTGGAAACACCATATATTTT
cdr3_aa: CSARRQVSGNTIYF
j_call: TRBJ1-3
clone_size: few
d_call: .
v_call: TRBV20-1
cdr3_length: 14

cdr3_nt: TGCAGTGCTAGCGAGGGGCCTAACGATGAGCAGTTCTTC
cdr3_aa: CSASEGPNDEQFF
j_call: TRBJ2-1
clone_size: few
d_call: .
v_call: TRBV20-1
cdr3_length: 13

cdr3_nt: TGCGCCAGCAGCTTGGCCCAGCGGGGGGCGGATACGCAGTATTTT
cdr3_aa: CASSLAQRGADTQYF
j_call: TRBJ2-3
clone_size: .
d_call: TRBD2
v_call: TRBV5-1
cdr3_length: 15

cdr3_nt: TGCGCCAGCAGCTTCGGTTTTTACTCCTACAATGAGCAGTTCTTC
cdr3_aa: CASSFGFYSYNEQFF
j_call: TRBJ2-1
clone_size: .
d_call: .
v_call: TRBV5-1
cdr3_length: 15

cdr3_nt: TGTGCCAGCTCACCAAGGGCAGGGAAGGGCGAGCAGTACTTC
cdr3_aa: CASSPRAGKGEQYF
j_call: TRBJ2-7
clone_size: .
d_call: .
v_call: TRBV18
cdr3_length: 14

cdr3_nt: TGCAGTGCTAGTGGGGTCAGCCGGAACTCTTGGTACCAAGAGACCCAGTACTTC
cdr3_aa: CSASGVSRNSWYQETQYF
j_call: TRBJ2-5
clone_size: .
d_call: .
v_call: TRBV20-1
cdr3_length: 18

cdr3_nt: TGTGCCAGCATGATGACTAGCGGGGGCACAGATACGCAGTATTTT
cdr3_aa: CASMMTSGGTDTQYF
j_call: TRBJ2-3
clone_size: .
d_call: TRBD2
v_call: TRBV27
cdr3_length: 15

cdr3_nt: TGCAGCGTTAATCCGACAGGTTCCTACAATGAGCAGTTCTTC
cdr3_aa: CSVNPTGSYNEQFF
j_call: TRBJ2-1
clone_size: few
d_call: .
v_call: TRBV29-1
cdr3_length: 14

cdr3_nt: TGCGCCAGCAGCTTGTTCGGGACAGCCACAGATACGCAGTATTTT
cdr3_aa: CASSLFGTATDTQYF
j_call: TRBJ2-3
clone_size: many
d_call: TRBD1
v_call: TRBV5-1
cdr3_length: 15

cdr3_nt: TGTGCCAGCAGTTTAACGCAGGGGGCAACATACGAGCAGTACTTC
cdr3_aa: CASSLTQGATYEQYF
j_call: TRBJ2-7
clone_size: .
d_call: TRBD1
v_call: TRBV27
cdr3_length: 15

cdr3_nt: TGTGCCAGCAGTTACTCGAGGTGGGGGGAGCGAGGGAACACTGAAGCTTTCTTT
cdr3_aa: CASSYSRWGERGNTEAFF
j_call: TRBJ1-1
clone_size: .
d_call: .
v_call: TRBV6-5
cdr3_length: 18

cdr3_nt: TGTGCCAGCAGACTGGCCGGGGGCCGGCGAGAGACCCAGTACTTC
cdr3_aa: CASRLAGGRRETQYF
j_call: TRBJ2-5
clone_size: .
d_call: .
v_call: TRBV7-2
cdr3_length: 15

cdr3_nt: TGCAGCTCCTGTCCCGGAGGGGATACGCAGTATTTT
cdr3_aa: CSSCPGGDTQYF
j_call: TRBJ2-3
clone_size: .
d_call: .
v_call: TRBV29-1
cdr3_length: 12

cdr3_nt: TGTGCCAGCAGTTACTCGAGAGGGCGAAATTCACCCCTCCACTTT
cdr3_aa: CASSYSRGRNSPLHF
j_call: TRBJ1-6
clone_size: few
d_call: .
v_call: TRBV6-5
cdr3_length: 15

cdr3_nt: TGCAGCGTTCTTTATCCGACAGGGTACGAGCAGTACTTC
cdr3_aa: CSVLYPTGYEQYF
j_call: TRBJ2-7
clone_size: few
d_call: TRBD1
v_call: TRBV29-1
cdr3_length: 13

cdr3_nt: TGTGCCAGCAACCTTGGACAGGTTAGCAATCAGCCCCAGCATTTT
cdr3_aa: CASNLGQVSNQPQHF
j_call: TRBJ1-5
clone_size: few
d_call: TRBD1
v_call: TRBV12-3/TRBV12-4
cdr3_length: 15

cdr3_nt: TGTGCCAGCAGCCCGGGACAGGAAAGGAACTATGGCTACACCTTC
cdr3_aa: CASSPGQERNYGYTF
j_call: TRBJ1-2
clone_size: .
d_call: TRBD1
v_call: TRBV6-1
cdr3_length: 15

cdr3_nt: TGTGCCAGCAGCTCGGACGGAATAGAAAACATTCAGTACTTC
cdr3_aa: CASSSDGIENIQYF
j_call: TRBJ2-4
clone_size: few
d_call: .
v_call: TRBV12-3/TRBV12-4
cdr3_length: 14

cdr3_nt: TGCGCCAGCAGCGAACCCGGGGGGCTTAGCACAGATACGCAGTATTTT
cdr3_aa: CASSEPGGLSTDTQYF
j_call: TRBJ2-3
clone_size: .
d_call: .
v_call: TRBV5-1
cdr3_length: 16

cdr3_nt: TGCAGCGTTGCGAGCGGGGGGGCGGCAGATACGCAGTATTTT
cdr3_aa: CSVASGGAADTQYF
j_call: TRBJ2-3
clone_size: .
d_call: TRBD2
v_call: TRBV29-1
cdr3_length: 14

cdr3_nt: TGTGCCAGCAGACGGAGCGGGGGGTTCTACAATGAGCAGTTCTTC
cdr3_aa: CASRRSGGFYNEQFF
j_call: TRBJ2-1
clone_size: few
d_call: TRBD2
v_call: TRBV2
cdr3_length: 15

cdr3_nt: TGTGCCAGCACCCAGACCTGGACAGCGCCTTCACCCCTCCACTTT
cdr3_aa: CASTQTWTAPSPLHF
j_call: TRBJ1-6
clone_size: .
d_call: .
v_call: TRBV6-1
cdr3_length: 15

cdr3_nt: TGCGCCTCCGCTGACGGCCCTAGCAATCAGCCCCAGCATTTT
cdr3_aa: CASADGPSNQPQHF
j_call: TRBJ1-5
clone_size: few
d_call: .
v_call: TRBV4-1
cdr3_length: 14

cdr3_nt: TGTGCTAGTGGTTTGGCCCCCTATGAGCAGTTCTTC
cdr3_aa: CASGLAPYEQFF
j_call: TRBJ2-1
clone_size: .
d_call: .
v_call: TRBV12-5
cdr3_length: 12

cdr3_nt: TGCAGCGTTAAACGGGGGCCTCTATACGAGCAGTACTTC
cdr3_aa: CSVKRGPLYEQYF
j_call: TRBJ2-7
clone_size: few
d_call: .
v_call: TRBV29-1
cdr3_length: 13

cdr3_nt: TGCAGTGCTAGGGGTGGGACTGGGTCAACAACCTACGAGCAGTACTTC
cdr3_aa: CSARGGTGSTTYEQYF
j_call: TRBJ2-7
clone_size: .
d_call: .
v_call: TRBV20-1
cdr3_length: 16

cdr3_nt: TGCAGTGCTAGAGTCACCGCGAACACTGAAGCTTTCTTT
cdr3_aa: CSARVTANTEAFF
j_call: TRBJ1-1
clone_size: few
d_call: .
v_call: TRBV20-1
cdr3_length: 13

cdr3_nt: TGCGCCAGCAGACGCCTGGGGACTGAAGCTTTCTTT
cdr3_aa: CASRRLGTEAFF
j_call: TRBJ1-1
clone_size: .
d_call: .
v_call: TRBV5-1
cdr3_length: 12

cdr3_nt: TGTGCCAGCAGCTCCACAGGGGATTCACCCCTCCACTTT
cdr3_aa: CASSSTGDSPLHF
j_call: TRBJ1-6
clone_size: .
d_call: TRBD1
v_call: TRBV5-6
cdr3_length: 13

cdr3_nt: TGTGCCAGCAGCTCACTATCCACCGGGGAGCTGTTTTTT
cdr3_aa: CASSSLSTGELFF
j_call: TRBJ2-2
clone_size: few
d_call: .
v_call: TRBV11-2
cdr3_length: 13

cdr3_nt: TGTGCCAGTAGTATAGGACTAGCGGACCCCTACGAGCAGTACTTC
cdr3_aa: CASSIGLADPYEQYF
j_call: TRBJ2-7
clone_size: once
d_call: TRBD2
v_call: TRBV19
cdr3_length: 15

cdr3_nt: TGTGCCAGCAGCTCTCAGGGGTTAGCGGGGGGCCAAGAGACCCAGTACTTC
cdr3_aa: CASSSQGLAGGQETQYF
j_call: TRBJ2-5
clone_size: .
d_call: TRBD2
v_call: TRBV7-2
cdr3_length: 17

cdr3_nt: TGCAGCGTTGATGTTGTCGAGGGGTTTTTAGGCACAGATACGCAGTATTTT
cdr3_aa: CSVDVVEGFLGTDTQYF
j_call: TRBJ2-3
clone_size: .
d_call: .
v_call: TRBV29-1
cdr3_length: 17

cdr3_nt: TGTGCCAGCCCGGGCCACATCGATGAGCAGTTCTTC
cdr3_aa: CASPGHIDEQFF
j_call: TRBJ2-1
clone_size: .
d_call: .
v_call: TRBV12-3/TRBV12-4
cdr3_length: 12

cdr3_nt: TGTGCCACCAGCAGAGATCCAGGGGATTGGGGCTACACCTTC
cdr3_aa: CATSRDPGDWGYTF
j_call: TRBJ1-2
clone_size: .
d_call: .
v_call: TRBV15
cdr3_length: 14